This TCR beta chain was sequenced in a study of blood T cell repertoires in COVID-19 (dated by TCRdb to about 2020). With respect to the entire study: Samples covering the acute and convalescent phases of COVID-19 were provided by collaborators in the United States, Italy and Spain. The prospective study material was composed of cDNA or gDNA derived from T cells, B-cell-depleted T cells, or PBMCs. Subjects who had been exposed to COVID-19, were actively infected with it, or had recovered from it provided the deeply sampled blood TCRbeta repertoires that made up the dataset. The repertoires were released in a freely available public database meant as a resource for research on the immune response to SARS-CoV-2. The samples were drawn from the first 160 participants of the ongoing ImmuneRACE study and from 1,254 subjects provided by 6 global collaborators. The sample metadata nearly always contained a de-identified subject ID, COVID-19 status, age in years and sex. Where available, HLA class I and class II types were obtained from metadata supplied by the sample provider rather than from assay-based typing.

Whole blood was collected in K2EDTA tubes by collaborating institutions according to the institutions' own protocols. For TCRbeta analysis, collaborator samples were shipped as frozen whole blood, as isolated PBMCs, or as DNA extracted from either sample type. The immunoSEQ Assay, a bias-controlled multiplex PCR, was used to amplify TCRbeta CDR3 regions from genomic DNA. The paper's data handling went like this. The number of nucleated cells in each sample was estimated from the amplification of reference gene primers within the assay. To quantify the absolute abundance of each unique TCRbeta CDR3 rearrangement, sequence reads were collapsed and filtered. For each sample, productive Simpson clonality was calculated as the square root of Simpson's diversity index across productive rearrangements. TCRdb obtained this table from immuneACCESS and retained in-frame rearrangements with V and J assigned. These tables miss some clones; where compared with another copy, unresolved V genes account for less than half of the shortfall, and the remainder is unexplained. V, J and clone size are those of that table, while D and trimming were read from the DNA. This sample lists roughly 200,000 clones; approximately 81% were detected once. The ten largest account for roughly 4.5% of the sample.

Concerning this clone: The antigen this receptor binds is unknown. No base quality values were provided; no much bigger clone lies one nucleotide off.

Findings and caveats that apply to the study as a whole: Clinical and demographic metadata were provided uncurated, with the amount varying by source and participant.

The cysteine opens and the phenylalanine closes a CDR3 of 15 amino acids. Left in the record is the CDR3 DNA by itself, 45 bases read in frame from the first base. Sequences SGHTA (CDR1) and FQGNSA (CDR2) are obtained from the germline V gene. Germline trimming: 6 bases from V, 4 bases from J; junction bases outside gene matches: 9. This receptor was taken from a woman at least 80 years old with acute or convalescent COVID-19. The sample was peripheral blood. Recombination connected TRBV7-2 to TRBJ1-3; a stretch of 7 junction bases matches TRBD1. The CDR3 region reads CASSRSRDRGNTIYF. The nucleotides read TGTGCCAGCAGTCGTAGCCGGGACAGAGGAAACACCATATATTTT.